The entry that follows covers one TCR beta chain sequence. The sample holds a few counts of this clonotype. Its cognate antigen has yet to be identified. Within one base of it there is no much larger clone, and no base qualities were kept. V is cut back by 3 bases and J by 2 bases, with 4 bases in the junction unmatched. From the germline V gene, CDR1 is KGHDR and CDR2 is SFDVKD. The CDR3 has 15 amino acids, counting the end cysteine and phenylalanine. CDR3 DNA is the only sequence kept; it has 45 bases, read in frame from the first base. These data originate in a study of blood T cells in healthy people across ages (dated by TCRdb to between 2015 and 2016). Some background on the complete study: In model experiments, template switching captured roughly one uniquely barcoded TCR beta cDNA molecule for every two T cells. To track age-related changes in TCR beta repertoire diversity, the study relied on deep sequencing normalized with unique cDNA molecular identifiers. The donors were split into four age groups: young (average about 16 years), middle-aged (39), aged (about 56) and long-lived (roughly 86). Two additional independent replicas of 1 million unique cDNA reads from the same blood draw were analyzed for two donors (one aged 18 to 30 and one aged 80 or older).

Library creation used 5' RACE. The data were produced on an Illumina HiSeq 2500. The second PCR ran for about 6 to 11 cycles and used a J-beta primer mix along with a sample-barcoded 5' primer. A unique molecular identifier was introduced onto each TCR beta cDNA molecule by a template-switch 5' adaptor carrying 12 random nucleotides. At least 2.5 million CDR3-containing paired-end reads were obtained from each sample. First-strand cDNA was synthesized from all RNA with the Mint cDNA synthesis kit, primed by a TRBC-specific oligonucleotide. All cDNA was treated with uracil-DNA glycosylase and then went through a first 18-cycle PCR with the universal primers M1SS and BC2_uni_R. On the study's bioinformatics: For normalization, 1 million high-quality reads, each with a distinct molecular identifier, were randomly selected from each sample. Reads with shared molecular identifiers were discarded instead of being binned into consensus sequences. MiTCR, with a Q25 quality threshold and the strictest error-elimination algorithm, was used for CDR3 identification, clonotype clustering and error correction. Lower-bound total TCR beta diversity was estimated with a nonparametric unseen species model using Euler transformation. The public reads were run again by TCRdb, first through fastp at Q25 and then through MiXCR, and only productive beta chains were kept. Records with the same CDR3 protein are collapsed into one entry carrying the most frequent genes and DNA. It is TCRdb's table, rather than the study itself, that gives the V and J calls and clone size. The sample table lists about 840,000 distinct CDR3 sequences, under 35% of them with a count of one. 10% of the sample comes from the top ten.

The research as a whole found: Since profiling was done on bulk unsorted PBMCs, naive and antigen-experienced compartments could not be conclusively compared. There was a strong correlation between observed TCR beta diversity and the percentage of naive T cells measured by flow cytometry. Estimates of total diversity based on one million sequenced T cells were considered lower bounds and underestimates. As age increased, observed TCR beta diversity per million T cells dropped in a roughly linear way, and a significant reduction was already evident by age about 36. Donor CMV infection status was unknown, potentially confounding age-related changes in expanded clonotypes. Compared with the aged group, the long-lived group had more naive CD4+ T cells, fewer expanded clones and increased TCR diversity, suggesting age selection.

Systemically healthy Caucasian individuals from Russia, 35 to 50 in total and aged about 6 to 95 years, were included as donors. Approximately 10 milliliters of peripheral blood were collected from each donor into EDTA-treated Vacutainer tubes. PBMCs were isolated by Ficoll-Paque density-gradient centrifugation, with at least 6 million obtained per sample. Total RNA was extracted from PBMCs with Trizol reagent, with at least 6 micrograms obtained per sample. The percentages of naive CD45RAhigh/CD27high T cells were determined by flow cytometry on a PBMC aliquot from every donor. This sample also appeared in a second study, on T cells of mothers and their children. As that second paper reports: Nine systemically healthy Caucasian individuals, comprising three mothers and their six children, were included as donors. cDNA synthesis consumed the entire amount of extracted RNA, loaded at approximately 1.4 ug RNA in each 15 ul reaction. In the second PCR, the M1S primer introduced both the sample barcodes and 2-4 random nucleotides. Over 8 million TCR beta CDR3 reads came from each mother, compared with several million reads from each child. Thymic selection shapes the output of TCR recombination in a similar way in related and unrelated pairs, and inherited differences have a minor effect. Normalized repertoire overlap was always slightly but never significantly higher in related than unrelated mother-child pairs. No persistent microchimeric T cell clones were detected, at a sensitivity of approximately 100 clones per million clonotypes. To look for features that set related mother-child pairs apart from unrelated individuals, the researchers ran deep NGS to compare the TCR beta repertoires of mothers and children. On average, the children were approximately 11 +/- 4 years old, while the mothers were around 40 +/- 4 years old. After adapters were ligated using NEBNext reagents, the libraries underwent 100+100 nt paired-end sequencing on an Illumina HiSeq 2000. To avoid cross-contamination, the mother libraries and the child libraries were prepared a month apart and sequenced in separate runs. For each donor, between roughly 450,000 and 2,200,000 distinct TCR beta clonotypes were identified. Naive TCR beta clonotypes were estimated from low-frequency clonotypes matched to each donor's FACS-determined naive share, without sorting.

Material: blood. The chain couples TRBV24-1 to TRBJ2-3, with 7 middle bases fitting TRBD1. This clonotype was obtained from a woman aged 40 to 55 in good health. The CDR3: CATSDDRAFTDTQYF. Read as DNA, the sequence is TGTGCCACCAGTGATGACAGGGCTTTCACAGATACGCAGTATTTT.